A selection of T cell receptor beta chains follows, all from one sample in a study of technical replicates of blood from a handful of donors. The method was immunoSEQ multiplex PCR; TCRdb's version includes in-frame clones alone and lacks a portion of them. This table has some 80,000 clones, approximately 97% appearing once. Specimen: T cells isolated from PBMCs. These receptors came from a human donor in good health. Each CDR3 is given without its conserved first and last residue.

V gene: TRBV15
J gene: TRBJ2-7
CDR3 protein: ATRTVSGPYEQY

V gene: TRBV5-1
J gene: TRBJ2-7
CDR3 protein: ASSLVGTSSYEQY

V gene: TRBV5-1
J gene: TRBJ2-2
CDR3 protein: ASSLTGANTGELF

V gene: TRBV29-1
J gene: TRBJ2-7
CDR3 protein: SVAGDRGEYEQY

V gene: TRBV11-1
J gene: TRBJ1-1
CDR3 protein: ASSLTQGSGTEAF

V gene: TRBV30
J gene: TRBJ2-1
CDR3 protein: ARQGYNEQF

V gene: TRBV5-1
J gene: TRBJ1-4
CDR3 protein: ASSFGTVNEKLF

V gene: TRBV13
J gene: TRBJ1-2
CDR3 protein: ASSDRPGQGVYGYT

V gene: TRBV4-3
J gene: TRBJ1-1
CDR3 protein: ASSQAQGFNAF

V gene: TRBV5-6
J gene: TRBJ2-1
CDR3 protein: ASITGGLGDEQF

V gene: TRBV5-1
J gene: TRBJ2-7
CDR3 protein: ASSVSRGYEQY

V gene: TRBV7-6
J gene: TRBJ2-1
CDR3 protein: ASSVAASSYNEQF

V gene: TRBV6-4
J gene: TRBJ2-1
CDR3 protein: ASSGTSGTYNEQF

V gene: TRBV7-6
J gene: TRBJ2-7
CDR3 protein: ASNLGTGFSYEQY

V gene: TRBV7-2
J gene: TRBJ2-7
CDR3 protein: ASSLATSGYYEQY

V gene: TRBV10-1
J gene: TRBJ2-7
CDR3 protein: ASSPRTVGYEQY

V gene: TRBV18
J gene: TRBJ1-4
CDR3 protein: ASSNSFEKLF

V gene: TRBV7-2
J gene: TRBJ2-3
CDR3 protein: ASSLVAGGIDTQY

V gene: TRBV7-2
J gene: TRBJ2-1
CDR3 protein: ASSLDLALYNEQF

V gene: TRBV11-2
J gene: TRBJ2-3
CDR3 protein: ASSLSSRSGTHTDTQY

V gene: TRBV13
J gene: TRBJ2-3
CDR3 protein: ASSFLGTDTQY

V gene: TRBV5-5
J gene: TRBJ2-7
CDR3 protein: ASSPVMGGYEQY

V gene: TRBV5-1
J gene: TRBJ2-1
CDR3 protein: ASSDSSPVHNEQF

V gene: TRBV27
J gene: TRBJ1-5
CDR3 protein: ASSLSGTGNQPQH

V gene: TRBV30
J gene: TRBJ2-1
CDR3 protein: AWSVLRDEQF

V gene: TRBV2
J gene: TRBJ2-2
CDR3 protein: ASSEAGTPNTGELF

V gene: TRBV11-2
J gene: TRBJ2-7
CDR3 protein: ASSLMDAGGPYEQY

V gene: TRBV12-5
J gene: TRBJ1-1
CDR3 protein: ASGLVPGPRHTEAF

V gene: TRBV18
J gene: TRBJ2-7
CDR3 protein: ASSPPTGPPYEQY

V gene: TRBV9
J gene: TRBJ1-1
CDR3 protein: ASSVDSGGLPGQGHTEAF

V gene: TRBV18
J gene: TRBJ2-5
CDR3 protein: ASSPLQGLETQY

V gene: TRBV19
J gene: TRBJ1-5
CDR3 protein: ASSDQSGQPQH

V gene: TRBV5-4
J gene: TRBJ2-1
CDR3 protein: ASSLEAYGNEQF